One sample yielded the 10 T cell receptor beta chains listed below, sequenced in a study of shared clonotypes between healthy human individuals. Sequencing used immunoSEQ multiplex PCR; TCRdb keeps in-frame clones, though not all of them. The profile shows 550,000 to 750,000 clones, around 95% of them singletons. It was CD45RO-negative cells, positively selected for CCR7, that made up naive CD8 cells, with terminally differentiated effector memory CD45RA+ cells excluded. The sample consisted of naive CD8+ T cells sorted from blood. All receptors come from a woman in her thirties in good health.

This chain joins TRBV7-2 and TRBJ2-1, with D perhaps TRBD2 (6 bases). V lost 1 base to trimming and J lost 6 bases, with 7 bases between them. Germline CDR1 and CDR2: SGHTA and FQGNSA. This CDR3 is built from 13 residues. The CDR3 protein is CASSLETSNEQFF. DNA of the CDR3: TGTGCCAGCAGCTTAGAGACTAGCAATGAGCAGTTCTTC.

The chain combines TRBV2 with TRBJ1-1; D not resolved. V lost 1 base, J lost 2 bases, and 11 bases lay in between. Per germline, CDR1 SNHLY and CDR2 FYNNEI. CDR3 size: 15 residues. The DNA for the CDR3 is TGTGCCAGCAGTGAAGTACCCCTAGAAAACACTGAAGCTTTCTTT. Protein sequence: CASSEVPLENTEAFF.

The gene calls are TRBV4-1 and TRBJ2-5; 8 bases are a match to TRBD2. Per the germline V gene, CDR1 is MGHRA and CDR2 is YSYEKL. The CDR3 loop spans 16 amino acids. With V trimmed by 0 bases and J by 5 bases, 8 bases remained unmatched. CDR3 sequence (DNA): TGCGCCAGCAGCCAAGAGCCCGCGGGGGGTGAGGAGACCCAGTACTTC. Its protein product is CASSQEPAGGEETQYF.

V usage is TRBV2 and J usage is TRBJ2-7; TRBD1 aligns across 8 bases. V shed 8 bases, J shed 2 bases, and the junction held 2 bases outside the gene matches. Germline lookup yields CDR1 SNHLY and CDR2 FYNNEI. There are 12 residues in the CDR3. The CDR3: CASAQGAYEQYF. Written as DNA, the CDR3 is TGTGCCAGCGCACAGGGGGCCTACGAGCAGTACTTC. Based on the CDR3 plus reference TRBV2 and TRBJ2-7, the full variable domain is EPEVTQTPSHQVTQMGQEVILRCVPISNHLYFYWYRQILGQKVEFLVSFYNNEISEKSEIFDDQFSVERPDGSNFTLKIRSTKLEDSAMYFCASAQGAYEQYFGPGTRLTVT.

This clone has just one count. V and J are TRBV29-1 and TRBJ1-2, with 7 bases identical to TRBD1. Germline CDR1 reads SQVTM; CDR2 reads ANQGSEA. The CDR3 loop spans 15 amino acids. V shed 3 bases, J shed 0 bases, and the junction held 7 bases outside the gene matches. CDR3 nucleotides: TGCAGCGTTGACCAGGGGGAAGGCGCTAACTATGGCTACACCTTC. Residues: CSVDQGEGANYGYTF.

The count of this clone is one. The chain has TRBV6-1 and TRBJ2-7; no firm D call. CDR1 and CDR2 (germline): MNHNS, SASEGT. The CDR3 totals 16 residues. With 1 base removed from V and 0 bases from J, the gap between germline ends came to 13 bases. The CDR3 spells CASSEGSSPFSYEQYF. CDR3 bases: TGTGCCAGCAGTGAAGGTAGCAGCCCCTTCTCCTACGAGCAGTACTTC.

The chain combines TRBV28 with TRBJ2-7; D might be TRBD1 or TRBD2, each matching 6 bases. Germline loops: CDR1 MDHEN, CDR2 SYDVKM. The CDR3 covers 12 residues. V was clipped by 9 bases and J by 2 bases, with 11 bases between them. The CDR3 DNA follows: TGTGCCAGTTGCGGGACAACCTACGAGCAGTACTTC. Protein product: CASCGTTYEQYF. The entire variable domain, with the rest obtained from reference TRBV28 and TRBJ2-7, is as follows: DVKVTQSSRYLVKRTGEKVFLECVQDMDHENMFWYRQDPGLGLRLIYFSYDVKMKEKGDIPEGYSVSREKKERFSLILESASTNQTSMYLCASCGTTYEQYFGPGTRLTVT.

In DNA form, the CDR3 reads TGTGCCAGCTCACCAAAACAGGGGATAGCATCCTACGAGCAGTACTTC. Translating it yields CASSPKQGIASYEQYF. The rearrangement uses TRBV18 and TRBJ2-7, with 7 bases fitting TRBD1. The length of the CDR3 is 16 residues. Germline V lookup: CDR1 KGHSH, CDR2 LQKENI. Unmatched junction bases numbered 8, after V lost 2 bases and J lost 1 base.

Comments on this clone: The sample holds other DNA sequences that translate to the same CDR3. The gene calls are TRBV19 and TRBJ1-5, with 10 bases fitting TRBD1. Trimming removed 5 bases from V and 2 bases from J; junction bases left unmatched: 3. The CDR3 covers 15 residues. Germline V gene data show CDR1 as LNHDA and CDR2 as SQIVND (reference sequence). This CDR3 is CASSPGTGGNQPQHF. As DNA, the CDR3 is TGTGCCAGTAGTCCGGGGACAGGGGGCAATCAGCCCCAGCATTTT.

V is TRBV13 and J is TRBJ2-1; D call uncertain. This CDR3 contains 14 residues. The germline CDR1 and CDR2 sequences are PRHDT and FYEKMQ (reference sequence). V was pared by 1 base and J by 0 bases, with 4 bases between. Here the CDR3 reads CASSLALSYNEQFF. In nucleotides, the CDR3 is TGTGCCAGCAGCTTAGCCCTCTCCTACAATGAGCAGTTCTTC.